This T cell receptor (beta chain) is drawn from a study of T-cell reconstitution after alpha-beta-depleted transplantation in children. Of note for this clonotype: An end of the junction does not agree with germline; a read error may underlie this.

TCRbeta library construction was performed incorporating unique molecular identifiers. TCRdb re-analysed the PCR reads in MiXCR, keeping a single row per CDR3 protein. The sample carries 200,000 to 300,000 distinct CDR3 sequences, around 12% recorded once. Looked up from germline, CDR1 is SGHDT and CDR2 is YYEEEE. This CDR3 is 17 amino acids long. This TCR came from a human donor who donated a stem cell graft to a child with acute lymphoblastic leukemia. This sequence joins TRBV5-6 and TRBJ2-7; 11 nucleotides agree with TRBD2. The specimen was PBMCs from the stem cell graft donor, collected from the stem cell graft. CDR3 amino acids: CAISRRLLAGDRYEQYF. For the CDR3, the DNA is TGTGCCATCAGCCGCCGCCTACTAGCGGGAGATCGGTACGAGCAGTACTTC.